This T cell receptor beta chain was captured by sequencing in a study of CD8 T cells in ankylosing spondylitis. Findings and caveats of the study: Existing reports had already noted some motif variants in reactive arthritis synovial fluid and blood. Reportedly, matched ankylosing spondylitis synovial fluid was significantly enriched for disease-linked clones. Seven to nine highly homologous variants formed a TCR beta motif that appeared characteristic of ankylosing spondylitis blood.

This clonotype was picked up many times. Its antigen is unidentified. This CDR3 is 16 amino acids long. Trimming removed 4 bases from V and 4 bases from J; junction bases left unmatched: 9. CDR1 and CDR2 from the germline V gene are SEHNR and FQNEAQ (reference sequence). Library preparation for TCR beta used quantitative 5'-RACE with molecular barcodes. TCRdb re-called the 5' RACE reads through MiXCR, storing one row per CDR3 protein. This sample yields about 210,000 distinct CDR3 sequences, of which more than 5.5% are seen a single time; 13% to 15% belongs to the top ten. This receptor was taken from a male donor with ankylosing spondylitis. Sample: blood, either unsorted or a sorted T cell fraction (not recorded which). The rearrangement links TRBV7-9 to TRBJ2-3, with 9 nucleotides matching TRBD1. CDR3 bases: TGTGCCAGCAGCTCCCGACAGGGGGTGCATCCAGATACGCAGTATTTT. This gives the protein CASSSRQGVHPDTQYF.